These T cell receptor beta chains were read from a single sample in a study of blood T cell repertoires in COVID-19. Sequencing was performed with immunoSEQ multiplex PCR; in TCRdb, only in-frame clones are kept and a portion is missing. This table has 150,000 or so clones, approximately 80% appearing once. Input material: PBMCs or T cells enriched from blood (not recorded which). These receptors all come from a man between 45 and 60 years old who had recovered from COVID-19. Each CDR3 is given with its conserved first and last residue. Fields, in order: V gene, J gene, clone size, D gene, CDR3 protein, CDR3 DNA. D genes are given only for firm matches. Size values are once, few and many counts, or a class for expanded clones, and some rows have none.

V gene: TRBV7-2; J gene: TRBJ1-3; clone size: few; D gene: TRBD1; CDR3 protein: CASSRHRGWGDTIYF; CDR3 DNA: TGTGCCAGCAGCCGTCACAGGGGATGGGGAGACACCATATATTTT
V gene: TRBV6-5; J gene: TRBJ2-4; clone size: -; D gene: -; CDR3 protein: CASRRPGNIQYF; CDR3 DNA: TGTGCCAGCAGACGTCCAGGAAACATTCAGTACTTC
V gene: TRBV30; J gene: TRBJ1-6; clone size: -; D gene: TRBD1; CDR3 protein: CASQGQGDSPLHF; CDR3 DNA: TGTGCCTCCCAGGGACAGGGCGACTCACCCCTCCACTTT
V gene: TRBV14; J gene: TRBJ1-2; clone size: few; D gene: -; CDR3 protein: CASSQGTGTREYGYTF; CDR3 DNA: TGTGCCAGCAGCCAAGGGACCGGAACGAGGGAGTATGGCTACACCTTC
V gene: TRBV19; J gene: TRBJ1-5; clone size: once; D gene: -; CDR3 protein: CASSISPSIYSNQPQHF; CDR3 DNA: TGTGCCAGTAGTATTTCCCCATCGATCTATAGCAATCAGCCCCAGCATTTT
V gene: TRBV5-1; J gene: TRBJ2-7; clone size: -; D gene: -; CDR3 protein: CASSLGYSYEQYF; CDR3 DNA: TGCGCCAGCAGCTTGGGTTACTCCTACGAGCAGTACTTC
V gene: TRBV29-1; J gene: TRBJ2-1; clone size: -; D gene: TRBD1; CDR3 protein: CSVSPTGQGGEQFF; CDR3 DNA: TGCAGCGTTTCCCCAACGGGACAGGGTGGTGAGCAGTTCTTC
V gene: TRBV29-1; J gene: TRBJ1-2; clone size: -; D gene: -; CDR3 protein: CSVARDRGYTF; CDR3 DNA: TGCAGCGTTGCCCGGGATAGGGGCTACACCTTC
V gene: TRBV19; J gene: TRBJ2-3; clone size: -; D gene: TRBD1; CDR3 protein: CASSDRGEADTQYF; CDR3 DNA: TGTGCCAGTTCTGACAGGGGAGAGGCAGATACGCAGTATTTT
V gene: TRBV24-1; J gene: TRBJ2-5; clone size: -; D gene: TRBD2; CDR3 protein: CATSGGGETQYF; CDR3 DNA: TGTGCCACAAGCGGGGGTGGAGAGACCCAGTACTTC
V gene: TRBV9; J gene: TRBJ1-1; clone size: -; D gene: -; CDR3 protein: CASSALPGEAFF; CDR3 DNA: TGTGCCAGCAGCGCCCTACCCGGTGAAGCTTTCTTT
V gene: TRBV5-1; J gene: TRBJ2-3; clone size: -; D gene: -; CDR3 protein: CASSLDPQSTDTQYF; CDR3 DNA: TGCGCCAGCAGCTTGGACCCCCAGAGCACAGATACGCAGTATTTT
V gene: TRBV2; J gene: TRBJ2-3; clone size: -; D gene: TRBD2; CDR3 protein: CASSEVSSGVGDTQYF; CDR3 DNA: TGTGCCAGCAGTGAAGTATCTAGCGGGGTGGGAGATACGCAGTATTTT
V gene: TRBV28; J gene: TRBJ1-2; clone size: -; D gene: TRBD1; CDR3 protein: CASRSRTRDRGVNYGYTF; CDR3 DNA: TGTGCCAGCAGGTCAAGGACCCGGGACAGGGGAGTTAACTATGGCTACACCTTC
V gene: TRBV19; J gene: TRBJ1-2; clone size: -; D gene: -; CDR3 protein: CASSPTGTYGYTF; CDR3 DNA: TGTGCCAGTAGTCCAACAGGTACCTATGGCTACACCTTC
V gene: TRBV28; J gene: TRBJ1-6; clone size: once; D gene: TRBD1; CDR3 protein: CASSLGQGVYNSPLHF; CDR3 DNA: TGTGCCAGCAGTTTAGGACAGGGGGTCTATAATTCACCCCTCCACTTT
V gene: TRBV3-1/TRBV3-2; J gene: TRBJ2-6; clone size: few; D gene: TRBD1; CDR3 protein: CASSQRDRGAGANVLTF; CDR3 DNA: TGTGCCAGCAGCCAAAGGGACAGGGGAGCTGGGGCCAACGTCCTGACTTTC
V gene: TRBV5-6; J gene: TRBJ1-2; clone size: -; D gene: TRBD1; CDR3 protein: CASSKTGGSYGYTF; CDR3 DNA: TGTGCCAGCAGTAAGACAGGGGGCAGCTATGGCTACACCTTC
V gene: TRBV18; J gene: TRBJ1-2; clone size: -; D gene: -; CDR3 protein: CASSHGTGPIDYTF; CDR3 DNA: TGTGCCAGCTCACATGGTACTGGGCCCATCGATTACACCTTC
V gene: TRBV11-2; J gene: TRBJ1-6; clone size: -; D gene: -; CDR3 protein: CASSPEERSAPLHF; CDR3 DNA: TGTGCCAGCTCCCCAGAGGAGAGGTCGGCACCCCTCCACTTT
V gene: TRBV30; J gene: TRBJ1-3; clone size: -; D gene: -; CDR3 protein: CAWSVRGTGNTIYF; CDR3 DNA: TGTGCCTGGAGTGTACGCGGCACTGGAAACACCATATATTTT
V gene: TRBV30; J gene: TRBJ1-2; clone size: -; D gene: -; CDR3 protein: CAWNSRGVEGYTF; CDR3 DNA: TGTGCCTGGAACTCGCGGGGGGTGGAGGGCTACACCTTC
V gene: TRBV6-5; J gene: TRBJ2-7; clone size: once; D gene: TRBD2; CDR3 protein: CASSYSPGGEQYF; CDR3 DNA: TGTGCCAGCAGTTACTCGCCGGGAGGCGAGCAGTACTTC
V gene: TRBV27; J gene: TRBJ1-1; clone size: -; D gene: -; CDR3 protein: CASSQQGAEAFF; CDR3 DNA: TGTGCCAGCAGTCAACAGGGCGCTGAAGCTTTCTTT
V gene: TRBV6-5; J gene: TRBJ2-7; clone size: -; D gene: -; CDR3 protein: CASRTGTSYEQYF; CDR3 DNA: TGTGCCAGCAGAACCGGGACAAGCTACGAGCAGTACTTC
V gene: TRBV24-1; J gene: TRBJ1-5; clone size: -; D gene: -; CDR3 protein: CATSDTRVGWNQPQHF; CDR3 DNA: TGTGCCACCAGTGATACCAGAGTCGGGTGGAATCAGCCCCAGCATTTT
V gene: TRBV10-1; J gene: TRBJ2-7; clone size: -; D gene: -; CDR3 protein: CASSGSERYEQYF; CDR3 DNA: TGCGCCAGCAGTGGTTCAGAGAGGTACGAGCAGTACTTC
V gene: TRBV11-2; J gene: TRBJ2-7; clone size: -; D gene: TRBD2; CDR3 protein: CASSYGTSGDFF; CDR3 DNA: TGTGCCAGCAGCTACGGGACTAGCGGGGACTTCTTC
V gene: TRBV6-5; J gene: TRBJ1-6; clone size: -; D gene: -; CDR3 protein: CASTAEYNSPLHF; CDR3 DNA: TGTGCCAGCACCGCAGAATATAATTCACCCCTCCACTTT
V gene: TRBV19; J gene: TRBJ1-4; clone size: -; D gene: TRBD1; CDR3 protein: CAGSPGDRLFEKLFF; CDR3 DNA: TGTGCCGGCTCGCCCGGGGACAGGTTATTTGAAAAACTGTTTTTT
V gene: TRBV30; J gene: TRBJ2-3; clone size: -; D gene: TRBD2; CDR3 protein: CAWESGLAGTDTQYF; CDR3 DNA: TGTGCCTGGGAATCGGGACTAGCGGGCACAGATACGCAGTATTTT
V gene: TRBV4-1; J gene: TRBJ1-5; clone size: -; D gene: -; CDR3 protein: CASSQESRGNQPQHF; CDR3 DNA: TGCGCCAGCAGCCAAGAATCTCGAGGGAATCAGCCCCAGCATTTT